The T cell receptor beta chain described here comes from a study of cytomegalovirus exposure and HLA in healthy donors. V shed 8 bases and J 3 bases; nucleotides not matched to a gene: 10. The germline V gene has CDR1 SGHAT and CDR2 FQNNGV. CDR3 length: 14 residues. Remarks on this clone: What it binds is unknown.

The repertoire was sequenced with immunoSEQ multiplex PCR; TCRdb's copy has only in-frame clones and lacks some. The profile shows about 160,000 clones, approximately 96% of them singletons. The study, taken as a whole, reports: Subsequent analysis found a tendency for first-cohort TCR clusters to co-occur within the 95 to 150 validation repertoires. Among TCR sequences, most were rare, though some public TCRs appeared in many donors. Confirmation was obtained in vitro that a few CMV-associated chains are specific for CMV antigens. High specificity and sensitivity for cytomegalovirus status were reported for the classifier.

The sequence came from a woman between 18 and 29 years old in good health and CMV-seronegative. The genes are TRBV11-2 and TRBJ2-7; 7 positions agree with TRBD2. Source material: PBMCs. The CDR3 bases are TGTGCCAGCGGGAGGGCCGAAGATAACTACGAGCAGTACTTC. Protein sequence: CASGRAEDNYEQYF.